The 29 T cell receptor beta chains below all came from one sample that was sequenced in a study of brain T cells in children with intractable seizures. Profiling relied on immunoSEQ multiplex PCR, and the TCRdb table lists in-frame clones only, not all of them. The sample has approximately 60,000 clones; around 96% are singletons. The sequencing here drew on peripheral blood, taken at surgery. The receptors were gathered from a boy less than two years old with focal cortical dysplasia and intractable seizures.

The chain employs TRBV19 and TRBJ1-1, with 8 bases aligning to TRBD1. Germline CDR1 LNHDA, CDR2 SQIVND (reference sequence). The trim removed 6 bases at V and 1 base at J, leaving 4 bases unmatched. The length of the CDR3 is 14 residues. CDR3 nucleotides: TGTGCCAGTAGCCTTGGACAGGGGAACACTGAAGCTTTCTTT. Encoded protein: CASSLGQGNTEAFF.

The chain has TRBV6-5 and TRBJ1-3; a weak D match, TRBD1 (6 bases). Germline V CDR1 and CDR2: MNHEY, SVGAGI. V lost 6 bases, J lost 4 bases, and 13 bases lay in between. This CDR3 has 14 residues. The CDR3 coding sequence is TGTGCCAGCAGCGAGAACAGGGTCGGAAACACCATATATTTT. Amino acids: CASSENRVGNTIYF.

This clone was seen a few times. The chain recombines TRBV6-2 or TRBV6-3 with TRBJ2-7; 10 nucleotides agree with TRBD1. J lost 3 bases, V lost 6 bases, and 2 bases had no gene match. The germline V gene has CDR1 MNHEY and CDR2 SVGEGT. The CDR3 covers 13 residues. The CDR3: CASSRDRGYEQYF. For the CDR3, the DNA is TGTGCCAGCAGCCGGGACAGGGGCTACGAGCAGTACTTC.

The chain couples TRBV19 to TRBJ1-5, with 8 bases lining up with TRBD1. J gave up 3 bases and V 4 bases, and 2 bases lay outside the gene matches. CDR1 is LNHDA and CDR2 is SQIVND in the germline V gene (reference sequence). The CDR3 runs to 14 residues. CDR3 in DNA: TGTGCCAGTAGTAGACAGGGGAACAATCAGCCCCAGCATTTT. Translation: CASSRQGNNQPQHF. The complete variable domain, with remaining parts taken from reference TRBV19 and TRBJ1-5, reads DGGITQSPKYLFRKEGQNVTLSCEQNLNHDAMYWYRQDPGQGLRLIYYSQIVNDFQKGDIAEGYSVSREKKESFPLTVTSAQKNPTAFYLCASSRQGNNQPQHFGDGTRLSIL.

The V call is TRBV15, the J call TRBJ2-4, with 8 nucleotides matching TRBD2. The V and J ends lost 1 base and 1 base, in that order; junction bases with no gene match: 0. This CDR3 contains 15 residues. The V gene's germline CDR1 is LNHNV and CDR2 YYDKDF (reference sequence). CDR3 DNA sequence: TGTGCCACCAGCAGAGCGGGGGGGGCCAAAAACATTCAGTACTTC. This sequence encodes CATSRAGGAKNIQYF.

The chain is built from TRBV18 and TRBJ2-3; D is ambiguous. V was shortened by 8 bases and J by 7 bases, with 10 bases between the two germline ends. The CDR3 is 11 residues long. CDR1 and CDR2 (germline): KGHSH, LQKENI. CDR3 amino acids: CASHGEYTQYF. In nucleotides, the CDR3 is TGTGCCAGCCATGGGGAATATACGCAGTATTTT.

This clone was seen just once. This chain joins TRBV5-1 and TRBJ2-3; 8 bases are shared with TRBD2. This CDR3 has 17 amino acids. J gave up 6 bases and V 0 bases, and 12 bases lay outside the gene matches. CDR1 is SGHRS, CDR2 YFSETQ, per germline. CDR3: CASSLVAGGPAADTQYF. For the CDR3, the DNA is TGCGCCAGCAGCTTGGTGGCGGGGGGACCCGCCGCCGATACGCAGTATTTT.

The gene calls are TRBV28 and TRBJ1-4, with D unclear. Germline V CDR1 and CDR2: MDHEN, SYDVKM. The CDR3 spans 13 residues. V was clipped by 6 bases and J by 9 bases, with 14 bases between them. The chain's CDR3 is CASRETGKQKLFF. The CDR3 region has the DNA TGTGCCAGCAGGGAAACCGGGAAGCAAAAACTGTTTTTT.

The CDR3 region is CASSLRLRGQGRCEQYF. The CDR3 DNA reads as TGTGCCAGCAGTTTAAGATTGCGGGGACAGGGTAGGTGCGAGCAGTACTTC. The J gene is TRBJ2-7, the V gene TRBV28; 9 nucleotides agree with TRBD1. J gave up 6 bases and V 2 bases, and 14 bases lay outside the gene matches. CDR3 size: 17 residues. Germline CDR1 MDHEN, CDR2 SYDVKM.

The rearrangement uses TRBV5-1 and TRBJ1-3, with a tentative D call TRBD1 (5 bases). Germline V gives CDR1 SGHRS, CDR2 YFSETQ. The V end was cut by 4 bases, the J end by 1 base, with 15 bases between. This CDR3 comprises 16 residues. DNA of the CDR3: TGCGCCAGCAGCCATGGGGACGCCCGGTCTGGAAACACCATATATTTT. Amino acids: CASSHGDARSGNTIYF.

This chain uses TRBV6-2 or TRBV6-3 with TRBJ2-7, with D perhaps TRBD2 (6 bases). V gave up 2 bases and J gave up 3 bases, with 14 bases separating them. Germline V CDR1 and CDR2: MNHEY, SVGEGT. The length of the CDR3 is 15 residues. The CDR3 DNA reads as TGTGCCAGCAGTTACAGGACCTTGGGACTCTACGAGCAGTACTTC. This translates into CASSYRTLGLYEQYF.

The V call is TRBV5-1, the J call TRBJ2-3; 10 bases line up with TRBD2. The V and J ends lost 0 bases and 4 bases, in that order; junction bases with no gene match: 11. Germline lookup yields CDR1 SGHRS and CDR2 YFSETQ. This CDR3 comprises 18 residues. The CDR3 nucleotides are TGCGCCAGCAGCTTGGTAGGGGGCTTACTAGCGGGGTCAGATACGCAGTATTTT. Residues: CASSLVGGLLAGSDTQYF.

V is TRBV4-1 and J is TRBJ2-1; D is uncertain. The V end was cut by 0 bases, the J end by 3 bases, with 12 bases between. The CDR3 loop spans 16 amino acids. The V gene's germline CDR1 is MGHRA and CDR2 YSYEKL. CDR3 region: CASSQEVGNSYNEQFF. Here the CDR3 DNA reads TGCGCCAGCAGCCAAGAGGTGGGGAATAGCTACAATGAGCAGTTCTTC.

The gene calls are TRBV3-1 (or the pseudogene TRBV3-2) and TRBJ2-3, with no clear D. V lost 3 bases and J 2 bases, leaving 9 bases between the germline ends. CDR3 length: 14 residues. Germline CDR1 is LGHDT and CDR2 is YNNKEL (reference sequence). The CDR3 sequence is CASSQRFHTDTQYF. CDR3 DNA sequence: TGTGCCAGCAGCCAGCGATTCCACACAGATACGCAGTATTTT.

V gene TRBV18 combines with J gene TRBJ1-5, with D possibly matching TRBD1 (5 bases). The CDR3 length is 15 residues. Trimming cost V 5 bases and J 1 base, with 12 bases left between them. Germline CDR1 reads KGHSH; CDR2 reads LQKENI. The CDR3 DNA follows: TGTGCCAGCTCATCAGGGACGGCGAGCAATCAGCCCCAGCATTTT. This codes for CASSSGTASNQPQHF.

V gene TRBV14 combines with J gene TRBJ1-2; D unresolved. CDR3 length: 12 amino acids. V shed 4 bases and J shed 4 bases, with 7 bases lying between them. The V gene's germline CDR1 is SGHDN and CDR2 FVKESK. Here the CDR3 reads CASSPWPYGYTF. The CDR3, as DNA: TGTGCCAGCAGCCCCTGGCCCTATGGCTACACCTTC.

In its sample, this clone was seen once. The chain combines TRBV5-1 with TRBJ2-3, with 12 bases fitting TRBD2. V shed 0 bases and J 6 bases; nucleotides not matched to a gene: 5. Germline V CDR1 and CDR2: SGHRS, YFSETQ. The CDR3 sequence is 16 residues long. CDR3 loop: CASSLVLAGGPDTQYF. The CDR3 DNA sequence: TGCGCCAGCAGCTTGGTACTAGCGGGAGGTCCGGATACGCAGTATTTT.

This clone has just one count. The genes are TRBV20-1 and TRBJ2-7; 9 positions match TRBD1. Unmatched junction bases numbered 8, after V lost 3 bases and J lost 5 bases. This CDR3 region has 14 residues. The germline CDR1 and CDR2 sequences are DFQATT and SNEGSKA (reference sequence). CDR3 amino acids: CSASRDRVRDEQYF. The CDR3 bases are TGCAGTGCTAGTCGGGACAGGGTTCGGGACGAGCAGTACTTC.

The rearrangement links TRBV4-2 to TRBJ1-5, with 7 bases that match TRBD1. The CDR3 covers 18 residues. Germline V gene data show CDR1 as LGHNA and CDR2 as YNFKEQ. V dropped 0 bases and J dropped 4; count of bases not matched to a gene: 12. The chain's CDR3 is CASSQDWTGELLNQPQHF. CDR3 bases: TGTGCCAGCAGCCAAGATTGGACAGGCGAGCTCTTAAATCAGCCCCAGCATTTT.

CDR3 loop: CASSYSGTRTYEQYF. The CDR3 DNA sequence: TGTGCCAGCAGTTACTCAGGCACTAGGACCTACGAGCAGTACTTC. The V and J genes are TRBV6-2 or TRBV6-3 and TRBJ2-7, with TRBD2 as a possible D gene (5 bases). The CDR3 is made up of 15 amino acids. Deletions cut 0 bases from V and 2 bases from J, with 11 bases between. Germline CDR1 is MNHEY and CDR2 is SVGEGT.

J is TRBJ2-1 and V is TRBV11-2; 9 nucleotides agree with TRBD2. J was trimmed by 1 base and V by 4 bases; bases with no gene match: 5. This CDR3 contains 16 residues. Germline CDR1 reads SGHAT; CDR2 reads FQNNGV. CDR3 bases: TGTGCCAGCAGCTCCCTTAGCGGGGGTTCCTACAATGAGCAGTTCTTC. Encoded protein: CASSSLSGGSYNEQFF.

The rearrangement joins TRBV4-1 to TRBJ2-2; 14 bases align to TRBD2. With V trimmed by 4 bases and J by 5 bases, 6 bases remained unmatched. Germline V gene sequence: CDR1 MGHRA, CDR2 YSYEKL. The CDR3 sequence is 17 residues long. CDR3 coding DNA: TGCGCCAGCAGCCCGGGACTAGCGGGGGTTCGAACCGGGGAGCTGTTTTTT. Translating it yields CASSPGLAGVRTGELFF.

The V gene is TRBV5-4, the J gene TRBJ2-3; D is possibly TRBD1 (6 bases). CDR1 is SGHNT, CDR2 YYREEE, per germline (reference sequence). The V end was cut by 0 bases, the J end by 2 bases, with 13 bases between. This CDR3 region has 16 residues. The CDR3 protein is CASSLDGQFATDTQYF. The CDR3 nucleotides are TGTGCCAGCAGCTTGGACGGACAGTTTGCCACAGATACGCAGTATTTT.

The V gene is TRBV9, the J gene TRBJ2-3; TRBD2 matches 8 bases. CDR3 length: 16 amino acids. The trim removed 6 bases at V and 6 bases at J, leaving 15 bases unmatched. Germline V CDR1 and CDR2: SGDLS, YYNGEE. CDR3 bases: TGTGCCAGCACCGGACCGGGACTAGTATTTTTGGATACGCAGTATTTT. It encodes CASTGPGLVFLDTQYF.

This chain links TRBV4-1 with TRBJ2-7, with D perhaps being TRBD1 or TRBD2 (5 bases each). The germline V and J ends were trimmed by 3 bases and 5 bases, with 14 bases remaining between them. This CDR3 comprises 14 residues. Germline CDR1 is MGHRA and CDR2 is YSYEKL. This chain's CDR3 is CASSHRGGGDEQYF. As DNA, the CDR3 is TGCGCCAGCAGCCACCGGGGCGGCGGCGACGAGCAGTACTTC.

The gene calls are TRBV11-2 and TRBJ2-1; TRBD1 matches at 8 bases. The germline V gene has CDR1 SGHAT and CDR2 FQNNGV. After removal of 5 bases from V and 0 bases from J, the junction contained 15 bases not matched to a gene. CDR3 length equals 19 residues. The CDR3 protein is CASSPRHRGIRSSYNEQFF. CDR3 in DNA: TGTGCCAGCAGCCCTCGCCACAGGGGGATTAGGAGCTCCTACAATGAGCAGTTCTTC.

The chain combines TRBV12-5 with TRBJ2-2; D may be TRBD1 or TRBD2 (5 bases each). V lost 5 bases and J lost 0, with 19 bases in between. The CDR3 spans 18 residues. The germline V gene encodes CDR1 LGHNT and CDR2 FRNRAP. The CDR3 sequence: CASGPPGTDMANTGELFF. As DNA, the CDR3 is TGTGCTAGTGGTCCCCCCGGGACGGACATGGCGAACACCGGGGAGCTGTTTTTT.

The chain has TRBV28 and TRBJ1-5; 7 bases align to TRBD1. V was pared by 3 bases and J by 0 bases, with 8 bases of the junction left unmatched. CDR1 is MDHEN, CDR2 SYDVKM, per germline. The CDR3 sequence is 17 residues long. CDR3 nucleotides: TGTGCCAGCAGTTTCGGTAGGGGGCGGTATAGCAATCAGCCCCAGCATTTT. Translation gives CASSFGRGRYSNQPQHF.

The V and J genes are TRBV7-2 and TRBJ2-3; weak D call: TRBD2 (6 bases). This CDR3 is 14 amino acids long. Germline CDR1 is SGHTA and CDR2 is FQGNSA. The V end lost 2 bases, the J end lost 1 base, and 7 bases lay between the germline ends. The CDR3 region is CASSLTGGTDTQYF. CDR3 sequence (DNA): TGTGCCAGCAGCTTAACGGGGGGCACAGATACGCAGTATTTT.